A selection of T cell receptor beta chains follows, all from one sample in a study of blood T cell repertoires in COVID-19. TCRdb's copy holds only in-frame clones and misses some; the assay was immunoSEQ multiplex PCR. The sample holds around 190,000 clones, 80% seen once. Material: peripheral blood. The source is a man between 60 and 70 years old with acute or convalescent COVID-19. Each CDR3 is given with its conserved first and last residue.

V | CDR3
TRBV19 | CASGRDRGTEAFF
TRBV30 | CAWSVRLAPTDTQYF
TRBV3-1/TRBV3-2 | CASSQEPEGHPNTGELFF
TRBV10-1 | CASSDRTRGNEQFF
TRBV9 | CASSVEGAGNTIYF
TRBV28 | CASSSPGVLSYEQYF
TRBV6-1 | CASSVPRGWIGNTEAFF
TRBV18 | CASSPANTEAFF
TRBV11-2 | CASSLTGDYEQYF
TRBV19 | CASSKPQSWDRGPGVSGNTIYF
TRBV15 | CATSREGLTYEQYF
TRBV15 | CATSSTPNTGELFF
TRBV12-3/TRBV12-4 | CASSQKPGVPQHF
TRBV7-9 | CASSLAGSAGNTIYF
TRBV19 | CASRPGTRSNEQFF
TRBV14 | CASSQDPGTYEQYF
TRBV5-1 | CASSLEQGEAFF
TRBV7-2 | CASSFDRGLEQYF
TRBV7-3 | CASSLGRDRPQHF
TRBV6-5 | CASSYHAGTGATEAFF
TRBV10-3 | CAISERQANEKLFF
TRBV7-9 | CASMLYGVKETQYF
TRBV7-2 | CASSLSGRARETQYF
TRBV15 | CATSRIGEGYGNQPQHF
TRBV6-4 | CASSQLAGVSYEQYF
TRBV2 | CASSDRTGSLETQYF
TRBV6-2/TRBV6-3 | CASSYQVAAFPGANVLTF
TRBV7-9 | CASSSLDRGDYGYTF
TRBV29-1 | CSVVGQLGIYGYTF
TRBV24-1 | CATSDPTAGRANYGYTF
TRBV19 | CASSANRQGHGYTF
TRBV27 | CASRPSGLISDTQYF
TRBV5-1 | CASSLGGSGANVLTF
TRBV19 | CASRVSVGDRAYEQYF
TRBV18 | CASSDGQGLNGYTF
TRBV5-4 | CASSLSSGGFSPLHF
TRBV19 | CASSSDGLRVSWETQYF
TRBV7-3 | CASSLTGSSYNEQFF
TRBV24-1 | CATSAGWNTEAFF
TRBV5-1 | CASSLQGKESTIYF
TRBV9 | CASSLPNYGYTF